This T cell receptor beta chain is drawn from a study of graft-versus-host responses after intestinal transplantation. For the study at large: After anti-thymocyte globulin induction, recipients took tacrolimus and steroids for 2 to 3 years.

This clone has only a few counts. As yet, its antigen is unknown. The CDR3 consists of 12 residues. With 4 bases removed from V and 1 base from J, the gap between germline ends came to 5 bases. Germline V gene sequence: CDR1 SGHRS, CDR2 YFSETQ. Whole-study findings and limits: There were GvH clones found in recipient marrow, and some of them appeared first in ileum or blood. Patients with graft-donor T cell macrochimerism had high graft-versus-host to host-versus-graft clonal ratios in allografts.

The assay was immunoSEQ multiplex PCR, and TCRdb's table has in-frame clones only and misses some. In the table there are about 39,000 clones, roughly 90% of which are singletons. The source of this sequence is a human patient who received an intestinal transplant, so some T cells may come from the graft donor. The chain recombines TRBV5-1 with TRBJ1-1; D is unclear. The source material was PBMCs, sampled 267 days after transplant. As DNA, the CDR3 is TGCGCCAGCAGCCAAACGAACACTGAAGCTTTCTTT. It encodes CASSQTNTEAFF.